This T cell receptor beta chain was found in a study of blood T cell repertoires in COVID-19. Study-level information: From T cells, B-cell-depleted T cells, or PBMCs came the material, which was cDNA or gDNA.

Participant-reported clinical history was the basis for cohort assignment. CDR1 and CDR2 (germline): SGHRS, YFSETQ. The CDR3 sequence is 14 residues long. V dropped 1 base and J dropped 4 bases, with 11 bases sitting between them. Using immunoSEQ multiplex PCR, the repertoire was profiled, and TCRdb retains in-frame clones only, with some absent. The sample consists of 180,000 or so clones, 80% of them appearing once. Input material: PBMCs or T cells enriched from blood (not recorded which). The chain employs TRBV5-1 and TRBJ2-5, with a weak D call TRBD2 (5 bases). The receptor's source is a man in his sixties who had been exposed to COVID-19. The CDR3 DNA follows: TGCGCCAGCAGCTTGTCCGGAGGACGAGAGACCCAGTACTTC. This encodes CASSLSGGRETQYF.